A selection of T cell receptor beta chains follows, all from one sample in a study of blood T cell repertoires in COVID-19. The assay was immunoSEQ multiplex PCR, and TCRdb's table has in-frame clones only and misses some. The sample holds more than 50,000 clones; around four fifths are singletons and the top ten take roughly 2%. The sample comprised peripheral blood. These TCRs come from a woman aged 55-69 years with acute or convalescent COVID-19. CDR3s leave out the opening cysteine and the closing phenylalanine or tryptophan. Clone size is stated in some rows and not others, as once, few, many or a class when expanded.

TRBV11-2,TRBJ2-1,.,ASSLDRGGAHEQF
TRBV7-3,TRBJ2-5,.,ASSFSGGRKETQY
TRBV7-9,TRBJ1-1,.,ASSRLTGNTEAF
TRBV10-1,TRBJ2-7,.,ASSPGTNIYEQY
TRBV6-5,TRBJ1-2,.,ASSYTTGGYGYT
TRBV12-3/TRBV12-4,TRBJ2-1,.,ASSPTGYEQF
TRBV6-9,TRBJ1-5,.,ASSYEPYSNQPQH
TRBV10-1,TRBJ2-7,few,ASSMTRDSYEQY
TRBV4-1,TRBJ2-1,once,ASSHQRGNEQF
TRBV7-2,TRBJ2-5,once,ASRRTTALQETQY
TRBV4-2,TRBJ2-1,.,ASSRGEASGSYNEQF
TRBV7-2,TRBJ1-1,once,ASSLVGQGGSEAF
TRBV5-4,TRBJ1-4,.,ASSLEGNNEKLF
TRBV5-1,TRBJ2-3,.,ATRDSQTTDTQY
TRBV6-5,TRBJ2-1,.,ASRHSGRALNEQF
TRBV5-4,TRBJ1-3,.,ASAATPWDSSGNTIY
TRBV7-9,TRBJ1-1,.,ASSLEGTGKSNTEAF
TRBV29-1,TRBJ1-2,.,SVVDRGKDNYGYT
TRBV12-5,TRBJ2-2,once,ASGGPEGTRTGELF
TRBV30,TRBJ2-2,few,AWRSGGATGELF
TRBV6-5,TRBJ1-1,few,ASRKSTGSEAF
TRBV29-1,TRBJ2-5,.,SVGLAGNQETQY
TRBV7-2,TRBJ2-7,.,ASSQTSGGQYEQY
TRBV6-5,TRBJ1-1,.,ASRMGQGRTEAF
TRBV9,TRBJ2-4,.,ASSPASGGVLAKNIQY
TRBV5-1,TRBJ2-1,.,ASSGTSGSTHNEQF
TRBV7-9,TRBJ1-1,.,ASSFNRGGTEAF
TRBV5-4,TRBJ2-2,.,ASSSTGRSTGELF
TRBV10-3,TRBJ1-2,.,AISDGTGVGYT
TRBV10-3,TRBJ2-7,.,AISEGLGLAGSYEQY
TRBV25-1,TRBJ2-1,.,ASSESGAGSYNEQF
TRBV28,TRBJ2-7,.,ASSLAGGQNEQY
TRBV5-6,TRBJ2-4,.,ASSLGTSGRPRHIQY
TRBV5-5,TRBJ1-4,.,ASSLGRGLREKLF
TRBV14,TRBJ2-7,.,ASSLGAGGLG
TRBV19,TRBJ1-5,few,ASTRGGGSNQPQH
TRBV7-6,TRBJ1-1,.,ASSLGGSANTEAF
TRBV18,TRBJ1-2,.,ASSLGQGEYYGYT
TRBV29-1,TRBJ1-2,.,SVGAGKPGGYT
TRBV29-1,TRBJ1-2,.,SVQGGSYGYT